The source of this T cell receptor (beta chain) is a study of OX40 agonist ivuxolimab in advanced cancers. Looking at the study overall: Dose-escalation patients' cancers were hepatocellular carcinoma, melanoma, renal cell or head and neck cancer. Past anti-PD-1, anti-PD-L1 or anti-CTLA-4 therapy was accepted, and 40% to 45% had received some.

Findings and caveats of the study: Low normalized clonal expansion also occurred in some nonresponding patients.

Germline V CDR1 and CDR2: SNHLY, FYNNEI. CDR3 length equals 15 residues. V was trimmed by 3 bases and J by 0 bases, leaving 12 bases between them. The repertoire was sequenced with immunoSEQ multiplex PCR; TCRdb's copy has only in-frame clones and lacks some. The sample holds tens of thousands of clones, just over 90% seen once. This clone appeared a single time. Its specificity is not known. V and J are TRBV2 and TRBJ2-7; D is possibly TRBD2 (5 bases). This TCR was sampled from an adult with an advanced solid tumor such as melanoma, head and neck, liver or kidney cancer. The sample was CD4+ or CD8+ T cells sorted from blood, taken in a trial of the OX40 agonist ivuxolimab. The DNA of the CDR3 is TGTGCCAGCAGTGATGAGCGGAGGAGCTCCTACGAGCAGTACTTC. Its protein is CASSDERRSSYEQYF.